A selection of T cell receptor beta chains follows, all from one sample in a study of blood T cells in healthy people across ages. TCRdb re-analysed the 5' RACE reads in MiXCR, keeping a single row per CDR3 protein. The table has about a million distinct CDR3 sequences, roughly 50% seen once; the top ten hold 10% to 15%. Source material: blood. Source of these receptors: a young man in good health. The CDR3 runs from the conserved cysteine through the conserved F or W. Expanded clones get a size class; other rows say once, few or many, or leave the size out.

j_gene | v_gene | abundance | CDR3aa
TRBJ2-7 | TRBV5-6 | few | CASSRRQDYEQYF
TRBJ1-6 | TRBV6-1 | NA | CASSEAIGAVHF
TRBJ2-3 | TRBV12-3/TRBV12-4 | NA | CASSFGGWTDTQYF
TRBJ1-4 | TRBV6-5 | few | CASTQDKTNEKLFF
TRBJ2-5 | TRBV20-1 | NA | CSALDRGGAETQYF
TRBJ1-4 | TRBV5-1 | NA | CASSLGRTNEKLFF
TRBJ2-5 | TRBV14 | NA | CASSQAPGTQYF
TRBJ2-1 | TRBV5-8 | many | CASSKQDSPYNEQFF
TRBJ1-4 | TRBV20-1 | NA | CSARDIPTGATNEKLFF
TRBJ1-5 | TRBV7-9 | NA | CASSWGQLSNQPQHF
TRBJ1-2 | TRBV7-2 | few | CASSLGTGEIYGYTF
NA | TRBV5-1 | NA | CASIRGNEQYF
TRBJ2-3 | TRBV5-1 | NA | CTSSLASGFGDTQYF
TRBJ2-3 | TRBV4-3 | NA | CASSQDTGATQYF
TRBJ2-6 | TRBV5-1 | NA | CASSLVAIGGISGANVLTF
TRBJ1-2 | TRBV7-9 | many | CASSSGGLGYGYTF
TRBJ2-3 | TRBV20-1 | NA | CSAPLLADTQYF
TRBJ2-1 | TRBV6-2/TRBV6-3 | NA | CASSDILDEQFF
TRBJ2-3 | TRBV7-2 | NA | CASNSDRGRTSTDTQYF
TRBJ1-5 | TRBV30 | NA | CAWSEWGTENQPQHF
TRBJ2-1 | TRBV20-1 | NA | CSADPGTSGVFVQEQFF
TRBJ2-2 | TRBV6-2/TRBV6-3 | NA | CASSWTGGNTGELFF
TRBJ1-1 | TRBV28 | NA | CASKERHTEAFF
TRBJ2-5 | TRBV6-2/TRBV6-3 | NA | CASSYGWEQYF
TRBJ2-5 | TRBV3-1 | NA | CASSQPTSGLETQYF
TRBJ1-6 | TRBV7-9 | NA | CASSFRTGVGSSPLHF
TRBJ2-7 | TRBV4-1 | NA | CASSQPGTGDYEQYF
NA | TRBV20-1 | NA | CSGDDRDNYEQYF
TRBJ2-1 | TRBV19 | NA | CASSIGGGRSSYNEQFF